The 12 T cell receptor beta chains listed next were all sequenced from one sample in a study of T cells expressing NK-cell markers. TCRdb re-called the 5' RACE reads and gives one entry per CDR3 protein, without DNA. The specimen's table records a few hundred thousand distinct CDR3 sequences. Sequences were obtained from blood T cells: a sorted CD56 or NKG2C T cell subset, CD4+ or CD8+ T cells, or bulk PBMC T cells (not recorded which). Every receptor here comes from a man aged 18 to 69 in good health.

The V gene is TRBV28, the J gene TRBJ2-5; TCRdb returns TRBD1, unconfirmable since there is no DNA. The germline V gene encodes CDR1 MDHEN and CDR2 SYDVKM. This CDR3 contains 13 residues. CDR3 protein: CASSAGGWETQYF.

This chain links TRBV28 with TRBJ2-1; the TCRdb call, TRBD1, lacks DNA for checking. Per the germline V gene, CDR1 is MDHEN and CDR2 is SYDVKM. The CDR3 consists of 15 residues. This CDR3 reads CASSFIGTGNNEQFF.

The chain combines TRBV12-3 or TRBV12-4 with TRBJ2-2; the D gene TCRdb calls, TRBD1, cannot be checked with no DNA. The length of the CDR3 is 16 residues. CDR3 region: CASSPLTGRGTGELFF.

This sequence joins TRBV5-1 and TRBJ2-3; TCRdb picks TRBD2, but there is no DNA to check that call. Germline V gene lookup returns CDR1 SGHRS and CDR2 YFSETQ. This CDR3 contains 16 residues. CDR3: CASSPAFRGGADTQYF.

The CDR3 loop is CASSPLDRVNYEQYF. V and J are TRBV27 and TRBJ2-7; TCRdb calls TRBD1, which cannot be checked without DNA. Looked up from germline, CDR1 is MNHEY and CDR2 is SMNVEV (reference sequence). The CDR3 covers 15 residues.

The rearrangement uses TRBV6-1 and TRBJ1-2; the D gene TCRdb calls, TRBD1, cannot be checked with no DNA. Germline-derived CDR1 and CDR2 are MNHNS and SASEGT. The CDR3 consists of 16 residues. CDR3 region: CASTLTGALARYGYTF.

The chain links TRBV7-8 to TRBJ1-5; TCRdb's D call, TRBD1, is unchecked because there is no DNA. The CDR3 extends over 15 amino acids. Germline V gene data show CDR1 as SGHVS and CDR2 as FQNEAQ. CDR3 sequence reads: CASSLAGGASLPQHF.

The chain couples TRBV14 to TRBJ1-1; TCRdb lists TRBD1, though no DNA is available to test this call. Germline V gives CDR1 SGHDN, CDR2 FVKESK. The CDR3 spans 13 residues. The CDR3 sequence: CASSQGAFPKAFF.

This chain joins TRBV27 and TRBJ2-3; the D call from TCRdb, TRBD2, cannot be confirmed without DNA. This CDR3 contains 14 residues. The germline V gene has CDR1 MNHEY and CDR2 SMNVEV (reference sequence). The CDR3 protein is CASSLSHARNTQYF.

The chain carries TRBV5-1 and TRBJ2-5; TCRdb gives TRBD2 as the D gene, but with no DNA this cannot be confirmed. The germline CDR1 and CDR2 sequences are SGHRS and YFSETQ. The CDR3 sequence is 16 residues long. CDR3 amino acids: CASLRTSGGRQETQYF.

The chain joins TRBV19 to TRBJ1-5. There are 15 residues in the CDR3. The germline CDR1 and CDR2 sequences are LNHDA and SQIVND (reference sequence). CDR3 region: CATLRKGGGGQPQHF.

This chain joins TRBV3-1 and TRBJ2-5; TCRdb indicates TRBD1, and absent DNA this call remains unverified. Germline V gene sequence: CDR1 LGHDT, CDR2 YNNKEL (reference sequence). The CDR3 is 16 amino acids. CDR3 protein: CASSQRGTGVGETQYF.